This paragraph reports one T cell receptor beta chain. The antigen is not known. Per individual, the PBMC samples numbered at least one pre-ART and at least two post-ART. Trimming took 7 bases from V and 5 from J; bases not matched to a gene: 10. Germline values: CDR1 MNHEY, CDR2 SMNVEV (reference sequence). The CDR3 extends over 14 amino acids. These data belong to a study of long-term antiretroviral therapy in people with HIV. Broader study findings: Pre-ART expanded TRB clones stayed dominant throughout, though often decreasing after ART. Against controls, HIV repertoires showed narrower ranges of CDR3 length.

It was version v3.0 of the immunoSEQ assay that was run at survey level. Measured with immunoSEQ multiplex PCR; TCRdb has only the in-frame clones, and not every one. The sample has about 16,000 clones, 81% seen once. The starting material was unsorted PBMCs, obtained less than 1.3 years before starting antiretroviral therapy. This chain uses TRBV27 with TRBJ2-5; 7 nucleotides match TRBD1. This sequence was found in a man aged 25-45 years with HIV. The CDR3 here is CASKISGTVETQYF. CDR3 DNA: TGTGCCAGCAAGATTTCGGGGACAGTGGAGACCCAGTACTTC.